These T cell receptor beta chains were read from a single sample in a study of T cell responses to AZD1222 COVID-19 vaccine. This table comes from immunoSEQ multiplex PCR, and its TCRdb copy is limited to in-frame clones, with some not included. The table shows just over 95,000 clones, with approximately 88% occurring only once. The sample consisted of peripheral blood, taken on day 0 of AZD1222 vaccination. These receptors were obtained from an adult in good health. CDR3s include the opening cysteine and the closing phenylalanine or tryptophan. D genes are given only for firm matches. Not every row has a clone size; where given, it reads once, few, many or a size class.

J: TRBJ2-3; size: once; V: TRBV2; D: -; DNA: TGTGCCAGCAGTGGAGGGGAACGGGATACGCAGTATTTT; CDR3: CASSGGERDTQYF
J: TRBJ1-6; size: -; V: TRBV2; D: -; DNA: TGTGCCAGCGGCCGGACCTCCTATAATTCACCCCTCCACTTT; CDR3: CASGRTSYNSPLHF
J: TRBJ2-3; size: -; V: TRBV5-4; D: TRBD2; DNA: TGTGCCAGCAGATCGAGACTAGCGGGGGGGGTAGATACGCAGTATTTT; CDR3: CASRSRLAGGVDTQYF
J: TRBJ1-1; size: -; V: TRBV7-8; D: -; DNA: TGTGCCAGCAGCTCAATGGACAGCTACACTGAAGCTTTCTTT; CDR3: CASSSMDSYTEAFF
J: TRBJ1-5; size: -; V: TRBV2; D: -; DNA: TGTGCCAGCAGTGAAGAACGCATAGGGAAGCCCCAGCATTTT; CDR3: CASSEERIGKPQHF
J: TRBJ1-1; size: -; V: TRBV13; D: -; DNA: TGTGCCAGCAGCACCCCAGGAAAGAACACTGAAGCTTTCTTT; CDR3: CASSTPGKNTEAFF
J: TRBJ1-2; size: -; V: TRBV6-5; D: TRBD1; DNA: TGTGCCAGCAGACAGGGGACGTTGAGCTACACCTTC; CDR3: CASRQGTLSYTF
J: TRBJ1-6; size: once; V: TRBV30; D: TRBD1; DNA: TGTGCCTGGGAGGGACAGGGGGTTGATTCACCCCTCCACTTT; CDR3: CAWEGQGVDSPLHF
J: TRBJ1-5; size: -; V: TRBV19; D: -; DNA: TGTGCCAGTAGTCTGTTCAGAGATAATCAGCCCCAGCATTTT; CDR3: CASSLFRDNQPQHF
J: TRBJ2-2; size: -; V: TRBV29-1; D: -; DNA: TGCAGCGCCCGTAAAGGGTCGAACACCGGGGAGCTGTTTTTT; CDR3: CSARKGSNTGELFF
J: TRBJ1-2; size: -; V: TRBV5-8; D: -; DNA: TGTGCCAGCAGCCGCGTTCGTGGCTACACCTTC; CDR3: CASSRVRGYTF
J: TRBJ1-3; size: -; V: TRBV2; D: -; DNA: TGTGCCAGCAGTGAAGGGGCAGCCAAACTCTCTGGAAACACCATATATTTT; CDR3: CASSEGAAKLSGNTIYF
J: TRBJ1-3; size: -; V: TRBV12-5; D: -; DNA: TGTGCTAGTGGTTTGTTGTTGGACACCATATATTTT; CDR3: CASGLLLDTIYF
J: TRBJ1-1; size: -; V: TRBV29-1; D: -; DNA: TGCAGCGTTATCAAGGGCAGGTTGGTGGGTGAAGCTTTCTTT; CDR3: CSVIKGRLVGEAFF
J: TRBJ1-2; size: -; V: TRBV1; D: -; DNA: TGCACCAGCAGCCATGAGCAGACAGAAAATAACTATGGCTACACCTTC; CDR3: CTSSHEQTENNYGYTF
J: TRBJ1-4; size: -; V: TRBV18; D: -; DNA: TGTGCCAGCTCACCCTTTAATGAAAAACTGTTTTTT; CDR3: CASSPFNEKLFF
J: TRBJ1-1; size: -; V: TRBV4-2; D: -; DNA: TGTGCCAGCAGCCAAGTCGTTAGGGGGGACACTGAAGCTTTCTTT; CDR3: CASSQVVRGDTEAFF
J: TRBJ2-5; size: -; V: TRBV7-2; D: TRBD2; DNA: TGTGCCAGCAGCTTAGTGAGCACTAGCGTCCAAGAGACCCAGTACTTC; CDR3: CASSLVSTSVQETQYF
J: TRBJ2-7; size: once; V: TRBV5-1; D: -; DNA: TGCGCCAGCAGCTTGCAGGTAAACTACGAGCAGTACTTC; CDR3: CASSLQVNYEQYF
J: TRBJ2-1; size: -; V: TRBV3-1/TRBV3-2; D: -; DNA: TGTGCCAGCAGCCAGACTGGGGGGCGATACAATGAGCAGTTCTTC; CDR3: CASSQTGGRYNEQFF
J: TRBJ1-2; size: -; V: TRBV7-8; D: -; DNA: TGTGCCAGCAGCACCGACTCGGGCTATGGCTACACCTTC; CDR3: CASSTDSGYGYTF
J: TRBJ2-5; size: few; V: TRBV5-4; D: -; DNA: TGTGCCAGCAGCTTGGGGGCAGGCCTAGGGCGAGAGACCCAGTACTTC; CDR3: CASSLGAGLGRETQYF
J: TRBJ2-6; size: -; V: TRBV28; D: -; DNA: TGTGCCAGCAGTCCCTCTGGGGCCAACGTCCTGACTTTC; CDR3: CASSPSGANVLTF
J: TRBJ1-6; size: -; V: TRBV6-2/TRBV6-3; D: -; DNA: TGTGCCAGCAGTGACCCAGGGAAGGCCCTCCACTTT; CDR3: CASSDPGKALHF
J: TRBJ2-1; size: -; V: TRBV4-1; D: TRBD2; DNA: TGCGCCAGCAGCCAAGTTGACATGGGACTAGCGGGGAATGAGCAGTTCTTC; CDR3: CASSQVDMGLAGNEQFF
J: TRBJ1-1; size: -; V: TRBV6-5; D: -; DNA: TGTGCCACCACTAGAGACACTGAAGCTTTCTTT; CDR3: CATTRDTEAFF
J: TRBJ1-1; size: -; V: TRBV7-9; D: -; DNA: TGTGCCAGCAGCTTATGGAACACTGAAGCTTTCTTT; CDR3: CASSLWNTEAFF
J: TRBJ2-3; size: -; V: TRBV6-4; D: -; DNA: TGTGCCAGCAGTGACTCGGGCCGAGATACGCAGTATTTT; CDR3: CASSDSGRDTQYF
J: TRBJ1-1; size: -; V: TRBV3-1/TRBV3-2; D: -; DNA: TGTGCCAGCAGCCAAGAAGTTGCAGGGCGTGCAACTGAAGCTTTCTTT; CDR3: CASSQEVAGRATEAFF
J: TRBJ1-1; size: -; V: TRBV7-9; D: -; DNA: TGTGCCAGCAGCTTAGCGTCAGGGGCCAACACTGAAGCTTTCTTT; CDR3: CASSLASGANTEAFF
J: TRBJ2-1; size: -; V: TRBV29-1; D: -; DNA: TGCAGCGTGGCGGGGCTAGTTAATGAGCAGTTCTTC; CDR3: CSVAGLVNEQFF
J: TRBJ2-3; size: -; V: TRBV27; D: -; DNA: TGTGCCAGCACTCACGGTCCAAGAGATACGCAGTATTTT; CDR3: CASTHGPRDTQYF
J: TRBJ2-3; size: -; V: TRBV9; D: TRBD2; DNA: TGTGCCAGCAGCGTAGGAACTAGCGCGAGCACAGATACGCAGTATTTT; CDR3: CASSVGTSASTDTQYF
J: TRBJ1-1; size: once; V: TRBV27; D: TRBD1; DNA: TGTGCCAGCAGTTTATTAGGAGGGGGCTACACTGAAGCTTTCTTT; CDR3: CASSLLGGGYTEAFF
J: TRBJ2-7; size: -; V: TRBV11-2; D: -; DNA: TGTGCCAGCAGCTTAGTGCCCTACGAGCAGTACTTC; CDR3: CASSLVPYEQYF
J: TRBJ2-1; size: -; V: TRBV7-9; D: -; DNA: TGTGCCAGCAGCTCGACCGTGCCAGGCTACAATGAGCAGTTCTTC; CDR3: CASSSTVPGYNEQFF
J: TRBJ2-2; size: -; V: TRBV24-1; D: TRBD2; DNA: TGTGCCACCAGTGATCCGGGCGGGGGGACGAACACCGGGGAGCTGTTTTTT; CDR3: CATSDPGGGTNTGELFF
J: TRBJ2-1; size: -; V: TRBV21-1; D: -; DNA: TGTGCCAGCAGCAAAGGTGAACTTGGGGGTTCCTACAATGAGCAGTTCTTC; CDR3: CASSKGELGGSYNEQFF
J: TRBJ1-5; size: -; V: TRBV19; D: -; DNA: TGTGCCAGTAGTATAGACCCGGACCACATGAGCAATCAGCCCCAGCATTTT; CDR3: CASSIDPDHMSNQPQHF
J: TRBJ1-2; size: -; V: TRBV29-1; D: -; DNA: TGCAGCGTTGAAGATTTGAAGGGACGCACCTATGGCTACACCTTC; CDR3: CSVEDLKGRTYGYTF
J: TRBJ2-5; size: -; V: TRBV29-1; D: TRBD2; DNA: TGCAGCGCCCGGACTAGCGGGGGGGAGACCCAGTACTTC; CDR3: CSARTSGGETQYF
J: TRBJ2-2; size: -; V: TRBV12-3/TRBV12-4; D: -; DNA: TGTGCCAGTTCGAACACCGGGGAGCTGTTTTTT; CDR3: CASSNTGELFF
J: TRBJ1-1; size: once; V: TRBV4-1; D: -; DNA: TGCGCCAGCAGCCAAGTTATGGGACAGAACACTGAAGCTTTCTTT; CDR3: CASSQVMGQNTEAFF
J: TRBJ1-1; size: -; V: TRBV9; D: TRBD1; DNA: TGTGCCAGCAGCGCCCGAGACGACAGGGGGGGACGCACTGAAGCTTTCTTT; CDR3: CASSARDDRGGRTEAFF
J: TRBJ1-5; size: -; V: TRBV6-1; D: -; DNA: TGTGCCAGCAGTGAAGGCTGGGCGGGTCAGCCCCAGCATTTT; CDR3: CASSEGWAGQPQHF
J: TRBJ1-6; size: -; V: TRBV5-6; D: -; DNA: TGTGCCAGCAGCTTGTCTCACAGGGACGGGTCACCCCTCCACTTT; CDR3: CASSLSHRDGSPLHF
J: TRBJ1-2; size: -; V: TRBV10-2; D: -; DNA: TGCGCCAGCAGTGCAGGGGCCCACTATGGCTACACCTTC; CDR3: CASSAGAHYGYTF
J: TRBJ2-3; size: -; V: TRBV5-4; D: TRBD2; DNA: TGTGCCAGCAGCTTGGGGCTAGCGGGTAGCACAGATACGCAGTATTTT; CDR3: CASSLGLAGSTDTQYF
J: TRBJ2-1; size: once; V: TRBV5-1; D: TRBD2; DNA: TGCGCCAGCAGCCCGCGTAGCGGGGGGTACAATGAGCAGTTCTTC; CDR3: CASSPRSGGYNEQFF
J: TRBJ2-3; size: -; V: TRBV11-2; D: TRBD2; DNA: TGTGCCAGCAGCTGGGGGGGGACAGATACGCAGTATTTT; CDR3: CASSWGGTDTQYF
J: TRBJ2-5; size: -; V: TRBV2; D: -; DNA: TGTGCCAGCAGTGATCGAGAGACCCAGTACTTC; CDR3: CASSDRETQYF
J: TRBJ2-3; size: -; V: TRBV2; D: TRBD2; DNA: TGTGCCAGCAGTCGGGGGGGACTAGTCTCCGCCGTGCAGTATTTT; CDR3: CASSRGGLVSAVQYF
J: TRBJ1-5; size: -; V: TRBV5-6; D: TRBD1; DNA: TGTGCCAGCAGCCGTGGAGGGGGCGACAATCAGCCCCAGCATTTT; CDR3: CASSRGGGDNQPQHF
J: TRBJ1-4; size: -; V: TRBV10-3; D: TRBD1; DNA: TGTGCCATCAGCGGTCCAGGGGGCAATGAAAAACTGTTTTTT; CDR3: CAISGPGGNEKLFF
J: TRBJ2-3; size: -; V: TRBV3-1/TRBV3-2; D: -; DNA: TGTGCCAGCAGCCAAGTAAGGGCGGGGGCCTCGGCGAGGTATTTT; CDR3: CASSQVRAGASARYF
J: TRBJ2-5; size: few; V: TRBV19; D: -; DNA: TGTGCCAGTAGTACGGACCGGGATACCCAGTACTTC; CDR3: CASSTDRDTQYF
J: TRBJ2-7; size: -; V: TRBV20-1; D: -; DNA: TGCAGTGCTAGTTTCAACAGGGAACTAGACGAGCAGTACTTC; CDR3: CSASFNRELDEQYF
J: TRBJ2-1; size: -; V: TRBV18; D: TRBD1; DNA: TGTGCCAGCTCCCAGACAGGGGGCTCCTACAATGAGCAGTTCTTC; CDR3: CASSQTGGSYNEQFF
J: TRBJ1-2; size: -; V: TRBV19; D: -; DNA: TGTGCCAGTAGTATCGGGGTAAGCTATGGCTACACCTTC; CDR3: CASSIGVSYGYTF